What follows is one T cell receptor beta chain and its context. Amplified TCR beta CDR3 regions came from RNA transcripts. HTBI primers drove first-round RT-PCR of the TCR CDR3. TCRdb used MiXCR to reprocess the multiplex PCR reads, holding one entry per CDR3 protein. The sample includes about 740,000 distinct CDR3 sequences, 14% of them seen just once. This sample was included in a study of T cells in Graves' hyperthyroidism and ophthalmopathy. The CDR3 runs to 19 residues. The V gene end was trimmed by 4 bases and the J gene end by 0 bases; junction bases not matched to a gene: 14. The sample was blood. This chain links TRBV12-3 or TRBV12-4 with TRBJ2-7; TRBD2 aligns across 11 bases. The origin of this receptor is a young woman with Graves' hyperthyroidism. The CDR3 protein is CASSSDRWASGRSSYEQYF. For the CDR3, the DNA is TGTGCCAGCAGTTCCGACAGGTGGGCTAGCGGGAGGAGCTCCTACGAGCAGTACTTC.